This T cell receptor beta chain originates from a study of T-cell reconstitution after alpha-beta-depleted transplantation in children. CDR3 length equals 14 residues. The germline CDR1 and CDR2 sequences are LNHDA and SQIVND (reference sequence). The V gene lost 2 bases and the J gene lost 7 bases, with 14 bases spanning the gap. The TCRbeta library incorporated unique molecular identifiers. TCRdb independently ran MiXCR on the PCR reads; one entry per CDR3 protein. The repertoire consists of roughly 350,000 distinct CDR3 sequences, with about a tenth occurring once and the leading ten covering 2% to 2.5%.

This clonotype originated in a human donor who donated a stem cell graft to a child with acute lymphoblastic leukemia. V is TRBV19 and J is TRBJ1-1, with D possibly being TRBD1 (6 bases). The specimen was PBMCs from the stem cell graft donor, collected from the stem cell graft. CDR3 sequence (DNA): TGTGCCAGTAGTATAAACACAGGGACGGATGAAGCTTTCTTT. It codes for CASSINTGTDEAFF.